This T cell receptor (beta chain) is from a study of cytomegalovirus exposure and HLA in healthy donors. This clone was detected once. Its antigen is undetermined. Study findings and constraints: The study recorded 150 to 200 TCR beta chains that were cytomegalovirus-associated.

The assay was immunoSEQ multiplex PCR, and TCRdb's table has in-frame clones only and misses some. The repertoire holds tens of thousands of clones, with approximately 96% as singletons. Germline V gene data show CDR1 as MDHEN and CDR2 as SYDVKM. CDR3 length: 16 amino acids. Trimming removed 7 bases from V and 7 bases from J, with 26 bases in between. The receptor was derived from a man between 18 and 29 years old in good health and CMV-seronegative. This chain links TRBV28 with TRBJ2-7; a possible D gene is TRBD2 (7 bases). Sequencing was performed on PBMCs. CDR3 coding DNA: TGTGCCAGCAACCCAGGGGAGGGTAGGGTAAGTGGGGAGCAGTACTTC. Translated, it gives CASNPGEGRVSGEQYF. The entire variable domain, with the rest obtained from reference TRBV28 and TRBJ2-7, is as follows: DVKVTQSSRYLVKRTGEKVFLECVQDMDHENMFWYRQDPGLGLRLIYFSYDVKMKEKGDIPEGYSVSREKKERFSLILESASTNQTSMYLCASNPGEGRVSGEQYFGPGTRLTVT.